This TCR beta chain was sequenced for a study of blood T cell repertoires in COVID-19. Background on the study: Specimens from acute and convalescent COVID-19 originated in the United States, Italy and Spain. Sample material is recorded as cDNA or gDNA derived from T cells, B-cell-depleted T cells, or PBMCs.

The germline V gene has CDR1 SEHNR and CDR2 FQNEAQ (reference sequence). CDR3 length equals 15 residues. V shed 4 bases, J shed 5 bases, and the junction held 7 bases outside the gene matches. In the authors' workflow: Cell counts per sample came from amplifying reference gene primers. Data came from immunoSEQ multiplex PCR; TCRdb stores just in-frame clones and leaves some out. V, J and clone size were drawn from that table, and D and trimming were deduced from the DNA. The sample lists approximately 150,000 clones, about four fifths occurring once. The J gene is TRBJ2-5, the V gene TRBV7-9, with TRBD1 identical over 10 bases. The sequence derives from a human donor with acute or convalescent COVID-19. The donor label of this sample is uncertain. Sequenced input: peripheral blood. CDR3 bases: TGTGCCAGCAGCTCGGAGGGACAGGGGTGGGAGACCCAGTACTTC. Residues: CASSSEGQGWETQYF. Variable domain in full (rest from reference TRBV7-9 and TRBJ2-5): DTGVSQNPRHKITKRGQNVTFRCDPISEHNRLYWYRQTLGQGPEFLTYFQNEAQLEKSRLLSDRFSAERPKGSFSTLEIQRTEQGDSAMYLCASSSEGQGWETQYFGPGTRLLVL.